The clone carrying this TCR beta chain was seen a handful of times. No antigen is known for it. CDR3 length: 12 amino acids. The germline V gene has CDR1 LNHDA and CDR2 SQIVND (reference sequence). V was clipped by 6 bases and J by 5 bases, with 10 bases between them. The record originates from a study of pediatric ulcerative colitis. One to two pinch biopsies were taken from the rectum during colonoscopy. Study findings and constraints: All ulcerative colitis patients, but no controls, carried two rectal clonotypes. Repertoires came from total lymphocyte DNA, not specific subsets.

Method: immunoSEQ multiplex PCR; TCRdb's copy keeps in-frame clones and lacks some. Among 30,000 or so clones listed, about 81% were seen once. The rearrangement joins TRBV19 to TRBJ1-2; TRBD1 might be the D (5 bases). Sequenced material: gut tissue. The clonotype originates from a boy aged 10-17 years with mild ulcerative colitis. For the CDR3, the DNA is TGTGCCAGTAGCTTTGGGGGTTATGGCTACACCTTC. Translation: CASSFGGYGYTF.